The following is a TCR beta chain sequence with its context. The target antigen is unknown. This table comes from immunoSEQ multiplex PCR, and its TCRdb copy is limited to in-frame clones, with some not included. The top ten clones hold more than 1.5% of a sample with more than 2 million clones, roughly 95% of them seen once. CD45RO negativity and positive selection for CCR7 defined naive CD8 cells, a population that excluded terminally differentiated effector memory CD45RA+ cells. This entry is derived from a study of shared clonotypes between healthy human individuals. Study in general: Donors consisted of two women and a few men between 18 and 49.

Germline values: CDR1 MGHRA, CDR2 YSYEKL. This CDR3 has 17 amino acids. Trimming stripped 2 bases from V and 0 bases from J, with 16 bases between. Study conclusions and caveats: Blood alone was sampled, and tissue repertoires likely differ.

The chain links TRBV4-1 to TRBJ1-2; D uncertain. Source material: naive CD8+ T cells from PBMCs. This TCR was sampled from a man between 18 and 35 years old in good health. Some clones in this sample may be carry-over from other donors' samples. CDR3 residues: CASSQSSHKLTNYGYTF. The DNA for the CDR3 is TGCGCCAGCAGCCAATCCTCTCATAAACTCACTAACTATGGCTACACCTTC.